This is a list of T cell receptor beta chains from one sample in a study of shared clonotypes between healthy human individuals. Measured with immunoSEQ multiplex PCR; TCRdb has only the in-frame clones, and not every one. The sample lists 2,500,000 or so clones; 85% to 95% were seen once. The specimen sequenced was naive CD4+ T cells from PBMCs. These receptors originate from a man aged 18 to 30 in good health. Some clones in this sample may be carry-over from other donors' samples. The CDR3 runs from the conserved cysteine through the conserved F or W. A D gene is named only where the DNA matches it firmly. Expanded clones get a size class; other rows say once, few or many, or leave the size out.

cdr3_nt cdr3_aa clone_size v_call d_call j_call
TGTGCCTGGAGCGGGACGGGGAACACTGAAGCTTTCTTT CAWSGTGNTEAFF few TRBV30 . TRBJ1-1
TGTGCCAGCAGCTTGTCCGGCTACACTGAAGCTTTCTTT CASSLSGYTEAFF . TRBV5-4 . TRBJ1-1
TGTGCCAGCAGCGTTAGGACAGGGATTCTTGCTGCTTTCTTT CASSVRTGILAAFF . TRBV9 TRBD1 TRBJ1-1
TGTGCCAGTTCAGCGGGAGGCTACTACAATGAGCAGTTCTTC CASSAGGYYNEQFF . TRBV7-6 TRBD2 TRBJ2-1
TGTGCCAGCAGCGTCCCCGCAGATACGCAGTATTTT CASSVPADTQYF . TRBV9 . TRBJ2-3
TGTGCCAGCAGCTTAGCAGGGTCGAACACTGAAGCTTTCTTT CASSLAGSNTEAFF . TRBV7-2 . TRBJ1-1
TGCAGTGCTAGCAAGACGGGGGAGCTGTTTTTT CSASKTGELFF . TRBV20-1 . TRBJ2-2
TGTGCCAGCAGACAGGGGGAGGGCTATGGCTACACCTTC CASRQGEGYGYTF . TRBV6-5 TRBD1 TRBJ1-2
TGCGCCAGCAGCCGGGGGACGGCCGTTGACCGAGAGACCCAGTACTTC CASSRGTAVDRETQYF once TRBV5-1 . TRBJ2-5
TGTGCCAGCAGCCACCCAGCGGGAGGGAACAATGAGCAGTTCTTC CASSHPAGGNNEQFF . TRBV14 TRBD2 TRBJ2-1
TGTGCCAGTAGGCCTAGGGGGGTCGGCATTCAGTACTTC CASRPRGVGIQYF . TRBV19 . TRBJ2-4
TGCGCCAGCAGCACCTCGGGAGGGTACACCGGGGAGCTGTTTTTT CASSTSGGYTGELFF . TRBV4-1 TRBD2 TRBJ2-2
TGTGCCAGCAGCTTGACAGGGGCCCGGGGCTACACCTTC CASSLTGARGYTF . TRBV5-4 TRBD1 TRBJ1-2
TGCGCCAGCAGCACCGCGGGACGGAATGAAAAACTGTTTTTT CASSTAGRNEKLFF . TRBV5-1 . TRBJ1-4
TGTGCCAGCGGGGGGAGGGGGCGCTACGAGCAGTACTTC CASGGRGRYEQYF . TRBV6-5 . TRBJ2-7
TGCGCCAGCAGCTTGGTTGGGACTAGCGGGACCGAGCAGTACTTC CASSLVGTSGTEQYF . TRBV5-1 TRBD2 TRBJ2-7
TGTGCCACCAGCAGAGACGGGGGACAGGGGAGCAATCAGCCCCAGCATTTT CATSRDGGQGSNQPQHF . TRBV15 TRBD1 TRBJ1-5
TGTGCCAGCATCTGGGGAGTAATCAGCTATGGCTACACCTTC CASIWGVISYGYTF . TRBV6-1 . TRBJ1-2
TGTGCCAGCAGCTTCCGGGACAGGGGGTCCCGGGGCCAGCCCCAGCATTTT CASSFRDRGSRGQPQHF . TRBV28 TRBD1 TRBJ1-5
TGTGCCAGCAGCACCGGACAGGTCATGAACACTGAAGCTTTCTTT CASSTGQVMNTEAFF . TRBV7-2 TRBD1 TRBJ1-1
TGTGCCAGTAGTATCTCGGGCGTCCCAAGTGAGCAGTTCTTC CASSISGVPSEQFF . TRBV19 . TRBJ2-1
TGCGCCAGCAGTGAGATGGGGGACAGGGTTAAAGGGGCTTTCTTT CASSEMGDRVKGAFF . TRBV10-2 TRBD1 TRBJ1-1
TGTGCCAGCAGCTTAGGGGCAGGACTCTCCTACGAGCAGTACTTC CASSLGAGLSYEQYF . TRBV7-3 . TRBJ2-7
TGTGCCACCAGCAGAGATCTTGGCGGGGAGCTGTTTTTT CATSRDLGGELFF once TRBV15 . TRBJ2-2
TGTGCCAGCAGCGTAGTTGGCGGCTCCTACAATGAGCAGTTCTTC CASSVVGGSYNEQFF . TRBV9 . TRBJ2-1
TGTGCCAGCAGCTTGACCGGGACTAGAAGTCTCGATGAGCAGTTCTTC CASSLTGTRSLDEQFF . TRBV11-2 TRBD2 TRBJ2-1
TGTGCCAGCAGCGTAGATCCTAACCCATTCACTTACGAGCAGTACTTC CASSVDPNPFTYEQYF . TRBV9 . TRBJ2-7
TGTGCCAGCAGCCCAGACAGGACCGGGGAGCTGTTTTTT CASSPDRTGELFF . TRBV7-2 . TRBJ2-2
TGTGCCAGCAGTCTTACGAGGGGCCTCGTTTCTGTCGAAGCTTTCTTT CASSLTRGLVSVEAFF . TRBV27 . TRBJ1-1